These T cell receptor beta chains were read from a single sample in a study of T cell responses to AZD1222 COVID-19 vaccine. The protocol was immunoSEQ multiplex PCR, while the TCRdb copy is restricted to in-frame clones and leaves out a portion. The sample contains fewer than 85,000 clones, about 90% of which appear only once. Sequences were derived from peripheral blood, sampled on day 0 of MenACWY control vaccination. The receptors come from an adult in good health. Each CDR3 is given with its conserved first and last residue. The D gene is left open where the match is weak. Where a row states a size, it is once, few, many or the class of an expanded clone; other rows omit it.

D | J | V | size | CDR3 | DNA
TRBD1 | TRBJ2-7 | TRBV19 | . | CASSTGQGLNEQYF | TGTGCCAGTAGTACTGGACAGGGATTGAACGAGCAGTACTTC
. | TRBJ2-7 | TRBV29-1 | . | CSVEREDRGTYEQYF | TGCAGCGTTGAGCGGGAGGACAGGGGAACCTACGAGCAGTACTTC
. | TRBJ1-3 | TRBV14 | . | CASSQLTGGNTIYF | TGTGCCAGCAGCCAACTGACAGGAGGAAACACCATATATTTT
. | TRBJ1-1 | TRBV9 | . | CASSPPAGGNTEAFF | TGTGCCAGCAGCCCGCCTGCGGGGGGGAACACTGAAGCTTTCTTT
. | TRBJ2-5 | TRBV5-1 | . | CASSFRAGVGETQYF | TGCGCCAGCAGCTTTAGGGCAGGGGTTGGTGAGACCCAGTACTTC
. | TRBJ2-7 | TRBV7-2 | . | CASSALYEQYF | TGTGCCAGCAGCGCACTCTACGAGCAGTACTTC
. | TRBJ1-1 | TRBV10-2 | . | CASSEPGQTAFF | TGCGCCAGCAGTGAGCCCGGACAGACAGCTTTCTTT
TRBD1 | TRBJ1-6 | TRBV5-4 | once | CASSWDRENSPLHF | TGTGCCAGCAGCTGGGACAGGGAAAATTCACCCCTCCACTTT
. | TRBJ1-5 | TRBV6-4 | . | CASSIRDDQPQHF | TGTGCCAGCAGCATCAGGGACGATCAGCCCCAGCATTTT
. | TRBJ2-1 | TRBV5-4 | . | CASSLVPAGGHNEQFF | TGTGCCAGCAGCTTGGTTCCAGCGGGTGGGCACAATGAGCAGTTCTTC
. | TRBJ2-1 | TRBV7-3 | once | CASSPPGGNEQFF | TGTGCCAGCAGCCCGCCCGGGGGCAATGAGCAGTTCTTC
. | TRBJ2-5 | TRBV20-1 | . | CSASAGRETQYF | TGCAGTGCTAGTGCAGGGCGGGAGACCCAGTACTTC
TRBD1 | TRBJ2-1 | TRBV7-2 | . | CASSQDRSSYNEQFF | TGTGCCAGCAGTCAGGACAGGAGCTCCTACAATGAGCAGTTCTTC
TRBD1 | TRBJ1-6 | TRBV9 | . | CASSLGRTGGISPLHF | TGTGCCAGCAGCCTCGGAAGGACAGGGGGGATTTCACCCCTCCACTTT
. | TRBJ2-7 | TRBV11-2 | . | CASSSDTPYEQYF | TGTGCCAGCAGCTCAGACACACCCTACGAGCAGTACTTC
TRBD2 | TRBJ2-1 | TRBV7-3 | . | CASSRSREANNEQFF | TGTGCCAGCAGCAGAAGCCGGGAGGCTAACAATGAGCAGTTCTTC
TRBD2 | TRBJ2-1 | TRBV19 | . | CASSIGSGRGNEQFF | TGTGCCAGTAGTATTGGTAGCGGGAGAGGGAATGAGCAGTTCTTC
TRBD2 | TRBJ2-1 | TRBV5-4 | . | CASSLALAGDYNEQFF | TGTGCCAGCAGCTTGGCTTTAGCGGGGGATTACAATGAGCAGTTCTTC
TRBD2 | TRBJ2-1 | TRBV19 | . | CASSIRTSGRSSYNEQFF | TGTGCCAGTAGTATTCGGACTAGCGGGAGATCCTCCTACAATGAGCAGTTCTTC
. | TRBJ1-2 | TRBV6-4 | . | CASQPRGYTF | TGTGCCAGCCAGCCGCGCGGCTACACCTTC
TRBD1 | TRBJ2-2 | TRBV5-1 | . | CASSKRQGDTGELFF | TGCGCCAGCAGCAAAAGACAGGGAGACACCGGGGAGCTGTTTTTT
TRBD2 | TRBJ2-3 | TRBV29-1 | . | CSVSGLAGGWGTDTQYF | TGCAGCGTGTCGGGACTAGCGGGAGGTTGGGGAACAGATACGCAGTATTTT
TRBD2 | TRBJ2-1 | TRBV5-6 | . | CASRRSGGGNNEQFF | TGTGCCAGCAGACGCAGCGGCGGGGGAAACAATGAGCAGTTCTTC
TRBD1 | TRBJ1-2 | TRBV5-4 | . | CASSLRQGVANYGYTF | TGTGCCAGCAGCTTGAGACAGGGGGTCGCTAACTATGGCTACACCTTC
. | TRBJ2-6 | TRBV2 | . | CASSEAGAGANVLTF | TGTGCCAGCAGTGAGGCAGGGGCTGGGGCCAACGTCCTGACTTTC
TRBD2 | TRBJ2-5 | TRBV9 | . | CASSVGSAGAETQYF | TGTGCCAGCAGCGTAGGGTCAGCGGGAGCTGAGACCCAGTACTTC
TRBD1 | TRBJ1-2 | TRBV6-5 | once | CAAKPPGQSYGYTF | TGTGCCGCTAAACCTCCGGGACAGTCCTATGGCTACACCTTC
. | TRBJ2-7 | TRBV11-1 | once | CASSELTSYEQYF | TGTGCCAGCAGCGAACTTACGAGTTACGAGCAGTACTTC
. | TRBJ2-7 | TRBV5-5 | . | CASSLVDRSSYEQYF | TGTGCCAGCAGCTTGGTTGACAGGAGCTCCTACGAGCAGTACTTC
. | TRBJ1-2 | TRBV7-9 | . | CASEPGLNYGYTF | TGTGCCAGCGAACCGGGATTAAACTATGGCTACACCTTC
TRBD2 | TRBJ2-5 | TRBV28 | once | CASSSSGLPFQETQYF | TGTGCCAGCAGTTCATCGGGACTACCATTCCAAGAGACCCAGTACTTC
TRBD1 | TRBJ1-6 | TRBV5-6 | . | CASSPLGQLDNSPLHF | TGTGCCAGCAGCCCCTTGGGACAGCTCGATAATTCACCCCTCCACTTT
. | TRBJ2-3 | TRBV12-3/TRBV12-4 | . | CASTAEDTDTQYF | TGTGCCAGCACAGCGGAGGACACAGATACGCAGTATTTT
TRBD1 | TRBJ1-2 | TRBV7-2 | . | CASSFSGTGGRGYTF | TGTGCCAGCAGCTTCTCCGGGACAGGGGGCCGAGGCTACACCTTC
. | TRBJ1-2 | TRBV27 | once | CASSFSPVYGYTF | TGTGCCAGCAGTTTCTCCCCAGTCTATGGCTACACCTTC
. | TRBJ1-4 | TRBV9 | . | CASSVTGTTNEKLFF | TGTGCCAGCAGCGTAACGGGGACCACTAATGAAAAACTGTTTTTT
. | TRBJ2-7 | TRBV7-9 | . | CASSSDGGRYYEQYF | TGTGCCAGCAGCTCAGACGGTGGGCGGTACTACGAGCAGTACTTC
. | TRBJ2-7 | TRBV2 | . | CASTDQPYEQYF | TGTGCCAGCACGGACCAGCCCTACGAGCAGTACTTC
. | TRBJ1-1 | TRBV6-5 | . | CASSSGWMGDTEAFF | TGTGCCAGCAGTTCTGGGTGGATGGGGGACACTGAAGCTTTCTTT
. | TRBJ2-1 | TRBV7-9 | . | CASSVGWDNEQFF | TGTGCCAGCAGCGTCGGGTGGGACAATGAGCAGTTCTTC
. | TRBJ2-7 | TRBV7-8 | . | CASSIAGQQSYEQYF | TGTGCCAGCAGCATCGCGGGACAACAGTCCTACGAGCAGTACTTC
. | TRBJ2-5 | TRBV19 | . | CASSRNRGGETQYF | TGTGCCAGTAGTAGAAACAGGGGAGGGGAGACCCAGTACTTC
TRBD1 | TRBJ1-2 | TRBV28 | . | CASSRQGYGYTF | TGTGCCAGCAGCCGACAGGGCTATGGCTACACCTTC
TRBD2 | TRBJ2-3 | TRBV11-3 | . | CASSLGSAGGVDTQYF | TGTGCCAGCAGCTTAGGCTCGGCGGGGGGGGTAGATACGCAGTATTTT
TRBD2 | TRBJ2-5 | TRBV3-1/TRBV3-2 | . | CASSPRGGGAFETQYF | TGTGCCAGCAGCCCTAGGGGCGGGGGGGCGTTTGAGACCCAGTACTTC
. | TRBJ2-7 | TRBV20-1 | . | CSARDTRRWYF | TGCAGTGCTAGAGATACGAGGCGGTGGTACTTC
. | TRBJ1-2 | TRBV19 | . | CASGAHYGYTF | TGTGCCAGTGGGGCCCACTATGGCTACACCTTC
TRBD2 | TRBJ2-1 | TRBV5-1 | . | CASSPGTNDNEQFF | TGCGCCAGCAGCCCTGGGACTAACGACAATGAGCAGTTCTTC
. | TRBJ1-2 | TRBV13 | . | CASSLNSGQNYGYTF | TGTGCCAGCAGCTTAAACTCCGGACAAAACTATGGCTACACCTTC
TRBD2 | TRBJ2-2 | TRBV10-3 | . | CAIRNRGLAGAHTGELFF | TGTGCCATCAGAAACCGGGGACTAGCGGGAGCTCACACCGGGGAGCTGTTTTTT
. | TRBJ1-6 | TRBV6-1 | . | CASSETGTKASWINSPLHF | TGTGCCAGCAGTGAAACCGGGACAAAGGCCTCGTGGATTAATTCACCCCTCCACTTT
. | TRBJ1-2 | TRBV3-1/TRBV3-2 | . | CASSQYSGNYGYTF | TGTGCCAGCAGCCAATATTCAGGGAACTATGGCTACACCTTC